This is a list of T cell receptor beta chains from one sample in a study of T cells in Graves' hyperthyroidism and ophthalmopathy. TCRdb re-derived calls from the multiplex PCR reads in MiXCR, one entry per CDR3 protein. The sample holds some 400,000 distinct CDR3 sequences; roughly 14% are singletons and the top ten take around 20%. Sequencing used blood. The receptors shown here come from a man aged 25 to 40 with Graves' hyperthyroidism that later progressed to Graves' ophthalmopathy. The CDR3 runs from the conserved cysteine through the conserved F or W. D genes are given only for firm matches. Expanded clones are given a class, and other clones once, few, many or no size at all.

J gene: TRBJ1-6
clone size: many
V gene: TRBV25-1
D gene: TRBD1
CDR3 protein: CASSPGQGYNSPLHF
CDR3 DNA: TGTGCCAGCAGCCCGGGACAGGGCTATAATTCACCCCTCCACTTT

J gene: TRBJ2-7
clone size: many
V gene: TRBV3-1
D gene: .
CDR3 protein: CASSQAGISYEQYF
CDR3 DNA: TGTGCCAGCAGCCAAGCCGGCATCTCCTACGAGCAGTACTTC

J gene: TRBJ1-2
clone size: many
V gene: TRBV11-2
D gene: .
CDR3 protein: CASSHLSRGQIRAGYGYTF
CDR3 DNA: TGTGCCAGCAGCCACCTGAGCAGGGGACAAATAAGGGCCGGGTATGGCTACACCTTC

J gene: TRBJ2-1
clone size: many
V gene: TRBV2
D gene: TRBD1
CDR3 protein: CATRTGDNEQFF
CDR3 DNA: TGTGCCACCAGGACAGGAGACAATGAGCAGTTCTTC

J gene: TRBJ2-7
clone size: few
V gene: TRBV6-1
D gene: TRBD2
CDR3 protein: CASQRGLSSYEQYF
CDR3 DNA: TGTGCCAGCCAGCGGGGACTTAGCTCCTACGAGCAGTACTTC

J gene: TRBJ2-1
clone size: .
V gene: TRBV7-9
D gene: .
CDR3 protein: CASSPALGPEQFF
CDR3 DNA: TGTGCCAGCAGCCCCGCCCTAGGCCCTGAGCAGTTCTTC

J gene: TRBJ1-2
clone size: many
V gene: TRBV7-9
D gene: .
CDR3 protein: CASSLSSLGAVGLGYTF
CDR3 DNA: TGTGCCAGCAGCTTATCAAGTCTGGGGGCAGTCGGACTTGGCTACACCTTC

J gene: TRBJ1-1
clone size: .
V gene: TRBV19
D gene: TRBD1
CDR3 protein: CASSITGASNTEAFF
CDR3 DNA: TGTGCCAGTAGTATAACAGGGGCTTCGAACACTGAAGCTTTCTTT

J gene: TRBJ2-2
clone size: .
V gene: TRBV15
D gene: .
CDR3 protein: CATRRTEETGELFF
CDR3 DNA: TGTGCCACCAGAAGGACGGAGGAGACCGGGGAGCTGTTTTTT

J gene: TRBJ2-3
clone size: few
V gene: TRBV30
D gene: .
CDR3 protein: CAWSVRASGRTDTQYF
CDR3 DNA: TGTGCCTGGAGTGTACGGGCTTCTGGTCGCACAGATACGCAGTATTTT

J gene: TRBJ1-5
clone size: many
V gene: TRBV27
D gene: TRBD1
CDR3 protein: CASSPNRGLNQPQHF
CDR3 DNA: TGTGCCAGCAGTCCAAACAGGGGGCTGAATCAGCCCCAGCATTTT

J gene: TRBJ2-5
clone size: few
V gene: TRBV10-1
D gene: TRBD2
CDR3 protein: CASSPGLVPETQYF
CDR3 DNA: TGCGCCAGCAGTCCGGGACTAGTGCCTGAGACCCAGTACTTC

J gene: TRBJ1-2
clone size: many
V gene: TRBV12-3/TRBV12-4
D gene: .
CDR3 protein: CASSLGVDGYTF
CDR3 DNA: TGTGCCAGCAGTTTGGGAGTGGATGGCTACACCTTC

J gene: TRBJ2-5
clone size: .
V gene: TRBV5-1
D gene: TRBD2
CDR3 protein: CASSSPEAGVQETQYF
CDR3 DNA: TGCGCCAGCAGCTCTCCCGAAGCGGGGGTACAAGAGACCCAGTACTTC

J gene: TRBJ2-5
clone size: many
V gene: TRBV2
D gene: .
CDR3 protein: CASSETGRETQYF
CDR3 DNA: TGTGCCAGCAGTGAAACCGGTCGAGAGACCCAGTACTTC

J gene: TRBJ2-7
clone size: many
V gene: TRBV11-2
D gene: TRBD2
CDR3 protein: CASSPRTSGGGIYEQYF
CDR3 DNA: TGTGCCAGCAGCCCGCGGACTAGCGGGGGGGGCATCTACGAGCAGTACTTC

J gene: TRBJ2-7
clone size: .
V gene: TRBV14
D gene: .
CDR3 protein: CASSQEPGDYITYEQYF
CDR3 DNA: TGTGCCAGCAGCCAAGAACCAGGGGATTATATTACCTACGAGCAGTACTTC

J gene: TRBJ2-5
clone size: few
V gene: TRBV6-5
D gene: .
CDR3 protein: CASSYSRERQETQYF
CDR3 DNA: TGTGCCAGCAGTTACTCGAGGGAGAGACAAGAGACCCAGTACTTC

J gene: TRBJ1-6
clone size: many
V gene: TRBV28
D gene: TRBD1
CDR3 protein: CASGQGPYPGRSPLHF
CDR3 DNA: TGTGCCAGCGGACAGGGACCCTACCCCGGCCGTTCACCCCTCCACTTT

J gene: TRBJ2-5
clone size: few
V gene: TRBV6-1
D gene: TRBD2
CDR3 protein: CACSRTSGSQETQYF
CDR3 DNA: TGTGCCTGCAGTAGGACTAGCGGGTCTCAAGAGACCCAGTACTTC

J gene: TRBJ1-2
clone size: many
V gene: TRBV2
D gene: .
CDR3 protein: CASSSLGGPNYGYTF
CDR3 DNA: TGTGCCAGCAGTTCCCTAGGAGGCCCCAACTATGGCTACACCTTC

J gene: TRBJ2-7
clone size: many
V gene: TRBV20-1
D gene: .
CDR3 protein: CSGIGPHNEQYF
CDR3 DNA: TGCAGTGGGATCGGGCCCCATAACGAGCAGTACTTC

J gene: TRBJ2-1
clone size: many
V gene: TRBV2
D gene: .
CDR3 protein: CASLRVNNEQFF
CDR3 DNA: TGTGCCAGCCTCAGGGTCAATAATGAGCAGTTCTTC

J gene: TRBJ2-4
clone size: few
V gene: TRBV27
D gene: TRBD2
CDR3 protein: CASSSLGGGWVNIQYF
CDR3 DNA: TGTGCCAGCAGTTCACTGGGGGGGGGATGGGTAAACATTCAGTACTTC

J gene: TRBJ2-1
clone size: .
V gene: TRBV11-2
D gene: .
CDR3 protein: CASSESGDNEQFF
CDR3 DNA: TGTGCCAGCAGTGAGTCGGGAGACAATGAGCAGTTCTTC

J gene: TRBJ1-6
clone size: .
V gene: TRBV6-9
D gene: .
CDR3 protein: CASSYVGVGSPLHF
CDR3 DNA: TGTGCCAGCAGTTACGTGGGGGTGGGTTCACCCCTCCACTTT

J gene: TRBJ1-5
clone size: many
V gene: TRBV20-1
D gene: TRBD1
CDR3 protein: CSARVGQGASQPQHF
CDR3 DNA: TGCAGTGCTAGAGTGGGACAGGGGGCAAGTCAGCCCCAGCATTTT

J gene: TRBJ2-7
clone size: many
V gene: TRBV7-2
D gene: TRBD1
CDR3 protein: CATGRTGVYEQYF
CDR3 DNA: TGTGCCACCGGGCGGACAGGGGTATACGAGCAGTACTTC

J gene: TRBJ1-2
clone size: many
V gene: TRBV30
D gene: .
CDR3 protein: CAWSAGTSYGYTF
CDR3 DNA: TGTGCCTGGAGTGCCGGGACGTCCTATGGCTACACCTTC

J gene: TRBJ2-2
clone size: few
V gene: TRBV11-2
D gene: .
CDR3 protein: CASSLFPKKGTGELFF
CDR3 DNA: TGTGCCAGCAGCTTATTTCCAAAGAAAGGCACCGGGGAGCTGTTTTTT

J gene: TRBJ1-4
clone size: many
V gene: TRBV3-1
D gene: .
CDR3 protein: CASSHRTAEKLFF
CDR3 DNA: TGTGCCAGCAGCCACCGGACAGCTGAAAAACTGTTTTTT

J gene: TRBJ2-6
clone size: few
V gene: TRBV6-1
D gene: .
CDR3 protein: CASTVSGANVLTF
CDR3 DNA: TGTGCCAGCACGGTTTCCGGGGCCAACGTCCTGACTTTC

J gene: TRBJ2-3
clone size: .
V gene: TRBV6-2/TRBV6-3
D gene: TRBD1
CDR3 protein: CASSSGQGAADTQYF
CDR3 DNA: TGTGCCAGCAGTTCCGGACAGGGGGCCGCAGATACGCAGTATTTT

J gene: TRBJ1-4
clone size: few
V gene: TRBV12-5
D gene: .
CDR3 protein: CASGLSEVLNEKLFF
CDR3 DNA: TGTGCTAGTGGTTTGTCAGAGGTGCTTAATGAAAAACTGTTTTTT

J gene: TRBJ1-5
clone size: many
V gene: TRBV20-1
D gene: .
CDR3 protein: CSARERADNQPQHF
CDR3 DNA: TGCAGTGCTAGAGAGCGGGCCGACAATCAGCCCCAGCATTTT

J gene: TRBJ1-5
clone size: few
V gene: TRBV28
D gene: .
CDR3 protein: CASSTRDLREINQPQHF
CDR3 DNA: TGTGCCAGCAGTACTCGGGACTTACGAGAGATCAATCAGCCCCAGCATTTT

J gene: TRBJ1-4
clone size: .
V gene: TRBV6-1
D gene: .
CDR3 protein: CASRLTTNEKLFF
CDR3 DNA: TGTGCCAGCAGGTTAACAACTAATGAAAAACTGTTTTTT

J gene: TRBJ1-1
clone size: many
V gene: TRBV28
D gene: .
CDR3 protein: CASPPSRGRNTEAFF
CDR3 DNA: TGTGCCAGCCCCCCTTCGAGAGGCAGGAACACTGAAGCTTTCTTT

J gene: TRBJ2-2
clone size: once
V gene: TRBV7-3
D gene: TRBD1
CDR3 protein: CASSLTTHTGANTGGLFF
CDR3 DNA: TGTGCCAGCAGCTTAACGACCCACACAGGGGCGAACACAGGGGGGCTGTTTTTT

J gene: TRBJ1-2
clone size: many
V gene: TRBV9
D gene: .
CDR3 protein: CASSVSVFYGYTF
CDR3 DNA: TGTGCCAGCAGCGTATCGGTGTTCTATGGCTACACCTTC